This T cell receptor (beta chain) came from a study of T cells after yellow fever vaccination. Across the study: Each low-cell-number fraction was prepared by means of SMART-Seq v4 Ultra Low Input.

This CDR3 is built from 14 residues. V lost 0 bases to trimming and J lost 8 bases, with 12 bases between them. CDR1 SGDLS and CDR2 YYNGEE come from the germline V gene. This clonotype came up many times. TCRdb re-derived calls from the 5' RACE reads in MiXCR, one entry per CDR3 protein. The table lists tens of thousands of distinct CDR3 sequences, roughly 5.9% of them singletons. The TCR sequence derives from a man aged 25-45 years who received the YFV17D yellow fever vaccine. V is TRBV9 and J is TRBJ2-1; D gene uncertain. The source material was PBMCs, either bulk or a sorted T-cell subset (CD4+, CD8+, memory, or dextramer-sorted; not recorded which), sampled on the day of the yellow fever booster vaccination. Here the CDR3 DNA reads TGTGCCAGCAGCGTAGGGGATAGTCTCGATGAGCAGTTCTTC. Translation: CASSVGDSLDEQFF.